One and the same sample provided the 18 T cell receptor beta chains below, sequenced in a study of T cell changes during pregnancy in multiple sclerosis. Clones were read by immunoSEQ multiplex PCR, and TCRdb kept only the in-frame ones, dropping some. The data show about 73,000 clones, 75% to 90% seen once. The specimen comprised peripheral blood, sampled after pregnancy. All receptors come from a female donor in good health, enrolled as a control in a pregnancy study.

The chain uses TRBV5-1 and TRBJ2-5; 10 bases map to TRBD2. V lost 0 bases and J lost 4; bases outside the gene matches: 6. The CDR3 totals 16 residues. Germline CDR1 reads SGHRS; CDR2 reads YFSETQ. The CDR3 DNA is TGCGCCAGCAGCTTGGGGACTAGCGGTATGGGAGAGACCCAGTACTTC. This translates into CASSLGTSGMGETQYF. Complete variable domain (other parts from reference TRBV5-1 and TRBJ2-5): KAGVTQTPRYLIKTRGQQVTLSCSPISGHRSVSWYQQTPGQGLQFLFEYFSETQRNKGNFPGRFSGRQFSNSRSEMNVSTLELGDSALYLCASSLGTSGMGETQYFGPGTRLLVL.

This chain joins TRBV19 and TRBJ2-1; D may be TRBD1 (7 bases). Germline CDR1 and CDR2: LNHDA and SQIVND (reference sequence). The CDR3 spans 13 residues. Between the trimmed V and J ends, which lost 5 bases and 10 bases, there was a span of 15 bases. The chain's CDR3 is CASSQEGAREQFF. The CDR3 coding sequence is TGTGCCAGTAGTCAGGAGGGGGCGCGGGAGCAGTTCTTC.

CDR3 loop: CASSSRGSGGYNEQFF. CDR3 DNA: TGCGCCAGCAGCTCCAGGGGTAGCGGGGGGTACAATGAGCAGTTCTTC. The rearrangement links TRBV5-1 to TRBJ2-1, with 10 bases matching TRBD2. The CDR3 contains 16 residues. Germline values: CDR1 SGHRS, CDR2 YFSETQ. J lost 4 bases, V lost 3 bases, and 7 bases had no gene match. The full variable domain, completed using reference TRBV5-1 and TRBJ2-1, is KAGVTQTPRYLIKTRGQQVTLSCSPISGHRSVSWYQQTPGQGLQFLFEYFSETQRNKGNFPGRFSGRQFSNSRSEMNVSTLELGDSALYLCASSSRGSGGYNEQFFGPGTRLTVL.

The rearrangement joins TRBV5-1 to TRBJ2-2; 8 nucleotides match TRBD2. The CDR3 runs to 15 residues. Germline loops: CDR1 SGHRS, CDR2 YFSETQ. V trimming: 7 bases; J trimming: 3 bases; junction bases outside the gene matches: 8. This chain's CDR3 is CASRAGVIDTGELFF. In DNA form, the CDR3 reads TGCGCCAGCCGAGCGGGAGTCATCGACACCGGGGAGCTGTTTTTT.

The chain combines TRBV6-1 with TRBJ1-5, with a weak D call TRBD1 (5 bases). This CDR3 comprises 15 residues. Germline V gene data show CDR1 as MNHNS and CDR2 as SASEGT. V lost 6 bases and J lost 2, with 14 bases in between. DNA for the CDR3: TGTGCCAGCAGAGACCGCAGGGAGGGCAATCAGCCCCAGCATTTT. It translates to CASRDRREGNQPQHF.

The rearrangement uses TRBV18 and TRBJ2-3; no reliable D call. V lost 3 bases and J 1 base, leaving 8 bases between the germline ends. Germline V lookup: CDR1 KGHSH, CDR2 LQKENI. CDR3 size: 14 residues. Here the CDR3 reads CASSPGEGTDTQYF. CDR3 DNA sequence: TGTGCCAGCTCACCGGGTGAGGGCACAGATACGCAGTATTTT.

CDR3 nucleotide sequence: TGTGCCAGCAGCCGGGCGGACAGTATCCATGGCTACACCTTC. The encoded protein is CASSRADSIHGYTF. The rearrangement joins TRBV5-4 to TRBJ1-2, with D possibly being TRBD1 (6 bases). Germline V gene data show CDR1 as SGHNT and CDR2 as YYREEE (reference sequence). V was trimmed by 4 bases and J by 6 bases, leaving 16 bases between them. The length of the CDR3 is 14 residues.

The sample holds a few counts of this clone. The chain recombines TRBV5-6 with TRBJ1-1, with D possibly TRBD1 on 5 matching bases. The V gene's germline CDR1 is SGHDT and CDR2 YYEEEE. CDR3 length equals 15 residues. The V end was cut by 4 bases, the J end by 0 bases, with 13 bases between. CDR3 residues: CASSPTQAMNTEAFF. CDR3 nucleotide sequence: TGTGCCAGCAGCCCAACACAGGCTATGAACACTGAAGCTTTCTTT.

The chain joins TRBV7-9 to TRBJ2-3; maybe TRBD2 (5 bases). The CDR3 sequence is 14 residues long. V lost 10 bases to trimming and J lost 4 bases, with 18 bases between them. Germline V gene lookup returns CDR1 SEHNR and CDR2 FQNEAQ (reference sequence). In DNA form, the CDR3 reads TGTGCCACCCTCGTGAGGACTGGCGCAGATACGCAGTATTTT. As protein: CATLVRTGADTQYF.

This clone was counted a few times. This rearrangement joins TRBV9 to TRBJ1-5, with D tentatively TRBD1 (6 bases). The CDR3 spans 14 residues. Germline CDR1 reads SGDLS; CDR2 reads YYNGEE. Trimming cost V 5 bases and J 3 bases, with 12 bases left between them. This CDR3 is CASSPQGNNQPQHF. CDR3 DNA: TGTGCCAGCAGTCCCCAGGGGAACAATCAGCCCCAGCATTTT.

This clone was found a few times. The V call is TRBV5-6, the J call TRBJ1-5; no clear D. V was clipped by 3 bases and J by 5 bases, with 12 bases between them. CDR3 length: 14 residues. Germline lookup yields CDR1 SGHDT and CDR2 YYEEEE. CDR3 nucleotide sequence: TGTGCCAGCAGCTCCGCGTTTAATGATCAGCCCCAGCATTTT. Translating gives CASSSAFNDQPQHF.

This chain connects TRBV6-6 to TRBJ1-5, with D maybe TRBD1 (6 bases). The CDR3 loop spans 13 amino acids. V dropped 7 bases and J dropped 2 bases, with 9 bases sitting between them. The V gene's germline CDR1 is MNHNY and CDR2 SVGAGI (reference sequence). In DNA form, the CDR3 reads TGTGCCAGCAACCCAGGGGGCAATCAGCCCCAGCATTTT. Its translation: CASNPGGNQPQHF.

The chain has TRBV2 and TRBJ1-1; perhaps TRBD1 as D (5 bases). This CDR3 contains 16 residues. Germline V gene lookup returns CDR1 SNHLY and CDR2 FYNNEI. Trimming removed 5 bases from V and 2 bases from J, with 18 bases in between. The CDR3 reads CASSLRDFLSNTEAFF. The CDR3 coding sequence is TGTGCCAGCAGTCTCCGGGACTTTTTATCCAACACTGAAGCTTTCTTT. Complete variable domain (other parts from reference TRBV2 and TRBJ1-1): EPEVTQTPSHQVTQMGQEVILRCVPISNHLYFYWYRQILGQKVEFLVSFYNNEISEKSEIFDDQFSVERPDGSNFTLKIRSTKLEDSAMYFCASSLRDFLSNTEAFFGQGTRLTVV.

The rearrangement joins TRBV5-6 to TRBJ2-6, with 8 bases that match TRBD2. Trimming removed 2 bases from V and 0 bases from J; junction bases left unmatched: 7. Germline V CDR1 and CDR2: SGHDT, YYEEEE. This CDR3 contains 18 residues. CDR3 sequence: CASSFTLAGTSGANVLTF. In DNA form, the CDR3 reads TGTGCCAGCAGCTTTACCCTAGCGGGTACCTCTGGGGCCAACGTCCTGACTTTC.

The chain combines TRBV11-3 with TRBJ2-5; 9 nucleotides agree with TRBD1. V was pared by 5 bases and J by 3 bases, with 1 base of the junction left unmatched. This CDR3 comprises 13 residues. The V gene's germline CDR1 is SGHNT and CDR2 YENEEA. The CDR3 spells CASSRDREETQYF. The CDR3 DNA reads as TGTGCCAGCAGCCGGGACAGGGAAGAGACCCAGTACTTC.

The chain employs TRBV4-2 and TRBJ2-1; D possibly corresponds to TRBD2 (5 bases). In germline, CDR1 is LGHNA, CDR2 YNFKEQ. The CDR3 is 17 residues long. V was pared by 0 bases and J by 2 bases, with 14 bases between. The chain's CDR3 is CASSQDLRELAYNEQFF. The DNA for the CDR3 is TGTGCCAGCAGCCAAGATCTTCGGGAACTGGCCTACAATGAGCAGTTCTTC.

This sequence joins TRBV19 and TRBJ2-2, with D possibly being TRBD1 (6 bases). V lost 4 bases to trimming and J lost 0 bases, with 12 bases between them. Germline CDR1 is LNHDA and CDR2 is SQIVND (reference sequence). This CDR3 region has 16 residues. The CDR3 DNA is TGTGCCAGTAGTACCCTGACAGGAGCGAACACCGGGGAGCTGTTTTTT. It codes for CASSTLTGANTGELFF.

The gene calls are TRBV30 and TRBJ1-1, with D maybe TRBD1 (6 bases). CDR1 and CDR2 from the germline V gene are GTSNPN and SVGIG (reference sequence). Between the trimmed V and J ends, which lost 3 bases and 4 bases, there was a span of 12 bases. CDR3 length equals 13 residues. The CDR3 sequence: CAWSRGRFTEAFF. The CDR3 nucleotides read TGTGCCTGGAGCAGGGGACGGTTCACTGAAGCTTTCTTT.